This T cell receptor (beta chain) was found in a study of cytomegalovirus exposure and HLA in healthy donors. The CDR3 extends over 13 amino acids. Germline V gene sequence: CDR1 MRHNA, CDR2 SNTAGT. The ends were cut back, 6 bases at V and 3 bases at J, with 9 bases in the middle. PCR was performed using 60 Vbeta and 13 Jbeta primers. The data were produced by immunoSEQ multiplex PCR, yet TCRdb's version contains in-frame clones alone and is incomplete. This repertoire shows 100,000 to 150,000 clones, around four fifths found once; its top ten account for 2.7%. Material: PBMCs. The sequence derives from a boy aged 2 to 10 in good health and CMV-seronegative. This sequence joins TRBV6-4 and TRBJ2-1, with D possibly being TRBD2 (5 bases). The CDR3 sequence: CASSGERYNEQFF. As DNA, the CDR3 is TGTGCCAGCAGCGGGGAACGCTACAATGAGCAGTTCTTC.